The clone carrying this TCR beta chain was detected ten times or more. Trimming took off 0 bases at V and 0 bases at J, with 9 bases between the two ends. CDR1 LGHNA and CDR2 YSLEER come from the germline V gene. This CDR3 has 16 amino acids. The authors gated naive CD8 T cells as CD8+CD4-CCR7+CD45RA+ for sorting. The bulk TCR libraries were made with methods described before and with listed TCR primers. In TCRdb, the PCR reads were re-called with MiXCR into one record per CDR3 protein. The sample comprises about 320,000 distinct CDR3 sequences, about a fifth of which are singletons, and approximately 0.8% rests with the top ten. The sample originates from a study of molecular identifiers for immune sequencing clone quantification. Study summary: RNA, taken in replicates from around 18,000 or 91,000 naive CD8 cells, was split five ways, with four sequenced.

Sequenced material: naive CD8+ T cells from blood, with Jurkat cell RNA spiked in. This sample's subset: FACS-sorted CD8+CD4-CCR7+CD45RA+ naive T cells. The TCR comes from a human donor in good health. Some libraries in this study had Jurkat cell RNA spiked in. The rearrangement links TRBV4-3 to TRBJ1-3, with D unresolved. CDR3: CASSQDGTSSGNTIYF. DNA for the CDR3: TGCGCCAGCAGCCAAGATGGCACGAGCTCTGGAAACACCATATATTTT.